These 11 T cell receptor beta chains were all obtained from the same sample, sequenced in a study of vaccination and CD4 T cells after COVID-19. Noted treatment: roughly 10-day PBMC culture with coronavirus spike peptide pools or control peptides (ViraFEST assay). The antigens of these receptors remain unknown. Sequencing of cultured CD4+ T cell DNA used the Oncomine TCR Beta short-read assay. One entry per CDR3 protein results from TCRdb running MiXCR on the PCR reads. The table records 5,500 to 8,000 distinct CDR3 sequences, around 74% of them present only once. Sequencing was done on a sample of CD4+ T cells from blood, cultured in vitro. The receptors shown here come from a human donor who had recovered from COVID-19.

This chain joins TRBV19 and TRBJ1-2; no reliable D call. Germline V lookup: CDR1 LNHDA, CDR2 SQIVND (reference sequence). This CDR3 has 14 residues. The V and J ends lost 3 bases and 8 bases respectively, with 16 bases between them. CDR3 bases: TGTGCCAGTAGTATTGACGGGCTTTCGAGAGGCTACACCTTC. It is translated as CASSIDGLSRGYTF.

The chain couples TRBV7-9 to TRBJ1-6, with a weak D call TRBD1 (5 bases). V lost 3 bases to trimming and J lost 7 bases, with 22 bases between them. Looked up from germline, CDR1 is SEHNR and CDR2 is FQNEAQ (reference sequence). This CDR3 is 18 amino acids long. CDR3 bases: TGTGCCAGCAGCTTCGTCGGTGGCAGGGACTTGTGGAATTCACCCCTCCACTTT. It yields the protein CASSFVGGRDLWNSPLHF.

V is TRBV7-9 and J is TRBJ2-6; D is undetermined. The ends were cut back, 5 bases at V and 0 bases at J, with 11 bases in the middle. The CDR3 totals 16 residues. Germline V gene sequence: CDR1 SEHNR, CDR2 FQNEAQ (reference sequence). Here the CDR3 DNA reads TGTGCCAGCAGCCTCACCCGGTCCTCTGGGGCCAACGTCCTGACTTTC. Translated, it gives CASSLTRSSGANVLTF.

The J gene is TRBJ1-2, the V gene TRBV20-1, with 7 bases aligning to TRBD1. The junction had 5 bases not matched to a gene; V was cut back by 3 bases and J by 4 bases. The CDR3 has 13 amino acids. Germline V gene sequence: CDR1 DFQATT, CDR2 SNEGSKA (reference sequence). CDR3 amino acids: CSARPTGAYGYTF. DNA of the CDR3: TGCAGTGCTAGGCCCACAGGGGCCTATGGCTACACCTTC.

The CDR3 region is CASSQDWGRLVTGELFF. As DNA, the CDR3 is TGCGCCAGCAGCCAAGATTGGGGCAGGTTGGTCACCGGGGAGCTGTTTTTT. The chain recombines TRBV4-1 with TRBJ2-2; D perhaps matches TRBD1 (5 bases). This CDR3 is built from 17 residues. Germline-derived CDR1 and CDR2 are MGHRA and YSYEKL. Deletions cut 0 bases from V and 4 bases from J, with 15 bases between.

The chain is built from TRBV27 and TRBJ2-6, with D perhaps TRBD1 (5 bases). V was cut by 4 bases and J by 4 bases, with 20 bases left in between. Germline V gene lookup returns CDR1 MNHEY and CDR2 SMNVEV (reference sequence). The CDR3 is made up of 18 amino acids. As DNA, the CDR3 is TGTGCCAGCAGTTACGCCGGGCGGCAGGGAACCGGGGCCAACGTCCTGACTTTC. Translated, it gives CASSYAGRQGTGANVLTF.

This clonotype was recorded only once. The CDR3 DNA reads as TGCGCCGCCGCCCCGAGAGAAGGAGGGGAGCTGTTTTTT. Protein sequence: CAAAPREGGELFF. V gene TRBV10-1 combines with J gene TRBJ2-2; D unclear. Germline CDR1 and CDR2: WNHNN and SYGVQD (reference sequence). Trimming cost V 11 bases and J 8 bases, with 18 bases left between them. The CDR3 is 13 residues long.

The chain carries TRBV20-1 and TRBJ1-2; TRBD1 is a possible D gene (5 bases). Trimming cost V 0 bases and J 6 bases, with 17 bases left between them. The length of the CDR3 is 15 residues. Per the germline V gene, CDR1 is DFQATT and CDR2 is SNEGSKA (reference sequence). This CDR3 reads CSARDGGVRSHGYTF. The CDR3 coding sequence is TGCAGTGCTAGAGATGGGGGAGTTCGCTCTCATGGCTACACCTTC.

This clonotype was detected only once. The V call is TRBV6-1, the J call TRBJ2-7, with D perhaps being TRBD1 or TRBD2 (5 bases each). Trimming stripped 6 bases from V and 2 bases from J, with 17 bases between. The CDR3 covers 15 residues. CDR1 and CDR2 from the germline V gene are MNHNS and SASEGT. CDR3 DNA sequence: TGTGCCAGCAGCTCAACCAAGGGGAGAGCCTACGAGCAGTACTTC. Translation: CASSSTKGRAYEQYF.

The CDR3 loop reads CASSLRVRRGSYGYTF. CDR3 DNA sequence: TGTGCCAGCAGCTTGAGGGTACGTAGGGGTAGCTATGGCTACACCTTC. The chain joins TRBV5-6 to TRBJ1-2; maybe TRBD1 (5 bases). From germline, CDR1 is SGHDT and CDR2 YYEEEE. V lost 1 base and J 4 bases, leaving 17 bases between the germline ends. This CDR3 spans 16 amino acids.

This chain links TRBV6-5 with TRBJ1-2; D is unresolved. The CDR3 runs 15 residues. From germline, CDR1 is MNHEY and CDR2 SVGAGI. V was clipped by 2 bases and J by 1 base, with 11 bases between them. As DNA, the CDR3 is TGTGCCAGCAGTTACAAGGGCCTTCTTAACTATGGCTACACCTTC. Amino acid sequence: CASSYKGLLNYGYTF.